This T cell receptor beta chain was profiled in a study of shared clonotypes between healthy human individuals (dated by TCRdb to 2019 to 2021). Background for the entire study: The cohort comprised a couple of women and a few men aged 18 to 49 years. For each donor, CD4 naive and CD4 memory were each given three plates, CD8 naive was given two plates, and CD8 memory was given one plate. The study deeply sequenced blood TCR repertoires of several healthy adults to estimate repertoire size and the extent of clonotype sharing between individuals. To increase sequencing depth and limit assay-specific biases, TCR repertoire library preparation and sequencing were carried out by different laboratories using diverse techniques. Between about 0.94 and 8.9 billion PBMCs per donor were obtained by leukapheresis.

Using the deep immunoSEQ assay, TCR CDR3 regions were amplified from genomic DNA by multiplex PCR. For each cell subset, the extracted genomic DNA was distributed evenly across all wells of several immunoSEQ 96-well plates, and each plate served as one replicate. For sorted subsets, around 0.2 ug of genomic DNA, equivalent to around 29,000 T cell genomes, went into each replicate PCR. Purified libraries were quantified with a Qubit 3.0 fluorometer, sized on a Bioanalyzer 2100, and re-quantified with the KAPA Library Quantification kit. Every immunoSEQ 96-well plate was sequenced on a dedicated single-read 150-cycle Illumina NextSeq 550 flow cell. In the authors' own workflow: The immunoSEQ output contained only junctional sequences without quality scores, so filtering could not match that applied to full-length reads. Sequences were annotated with PyIR, a Python wrapper for IgBLAST v1.9, using IMGT germline references to assign V/J genes and CDR3. Reads were filtered out if the reads had weak V/J assignments (E-value above 1e-6), no CDR3, stop codons, out-of-frame junctions, or ambiguous translated residues. V3J clonotypes were defined as sequences sharing the same inferred V gene, J gene, and CDR3 amino acid sequence. To compute the percentage overlap between repertoires, the number of shared unique clonotypes was divided by the size of the smaller repertoire. Three approaches were used to assess repertoire richness: RTK rarefaction, the Chao1 estimator, and Recon v2.1 estimates of unobserved clonotypes. For all TCRbeta clonotypes obtained by the gDNA method from a handful of donors, generation probabilities were computed with OLGA. TCRdb stores this immuneACCESS table with in-frame sequences only. Part of the clones is absent; in the studies checked, under half of the shortfall reflects unresolved V genes, and no reason is known for the rest. D and trimming were read from the DNA, whereas the V and J calls and clone size are those reported in that table. The sample profile shows more than 2 million clones; under 97% of them were found once. The ten largest account for approximately 0.13% of the sample.

Healthy HIV-negative adults with no recently reported acute infections or vaccinations were included as donors. All donors were Caucasian adults living in Nashville, Tennessee, USA. Magnetic negative selection was used to enrich CD4+ T cells, after which naive cells were positively selected on CD45RA and the negative fraction became the memory subset. After blood collection by leukapheresis, PBMCs were isolated using Ficoll-Histopaque density gradient centrifugation and then cryopreserved in the vapor phase of liquid nitrogen. Analytical flow cytometry was used to check the purity and quantity of each magnetically sorted T cell population. From each sorted fraction, genomic DNA was isolated and quantified by UV absorbance on a Nanodrop 2000c. In the case of this clone: The target of this receptor is not known. Per-base quality was not reported, and no clone a single base away is much larger than it.

Broad study findings and their caveats: Approximately 5% of naive CD4, roughly 3.6% of naive CD8, approximately 2% of memory CD4, and 0.4% of memory CD8 clonotypes were shared across a few donors. Because the study included only a small number of donors, the genetic and exposure-history diversity represented was limited. Incomplete sequencing was indicated by rarefaction of sorted-subset datasets, despite the large sequencing depth. Clonotypes shared by all four sorted-subset donors showed higher generation probabilities than non-shared clonotypes. Sampling was restricted to blood, and TCR repertoires in tissues likely differ from the TCR repertoires found in blood. Pairwise subsampling indicated that sequencing depth was expected to affect the degree of clonotype sharing among donors. Naive subsets generally had larger estimated clonotype richness than memory subsets did.

Material: naive CD4+ T cells sorted from blood. This specimen's cell subset or site label, interpreted: CD45RA+ positively selected. The clonotype was recovered from a man younger than 35 in good health.

The CDR3 reads as follows: CASSPGLAGANGELFF. DNA sequence: TGTGCCAGCTCACCAGGACTAGCGGGAGCTAACGGGGAGCTGTTTTTT. The rearrangement joined TRBV18 to TRBJ2-2, with 13 bases matching TRBD2. The CDR3 runs 16 residues from the cysteine to the phenylalanine. The only DNA kept is the CDR3, 48 bases in frame from the first base. For this chain, trimming is 2 bases at the V end and 7 bases at the J end, and the number of junction bases without a gene match is 4. CDR1 and CDR2, per the germline V gene, are KGHSH and LQKENI.